Listed here are 3 T cell receptor beta chains from one sample, sequenced in a study of radiation and T cells in renal cell carcinoma. Sequencing was performed with immunoSEQ multiplex PCR; in TCRdb, only in-frame clones are kept and a portion is missing. The table has about 130,000 clones, more than 70% seen once. The time point denotes: blood 2 weeks post-SBRT. The sample's treatment: 15 Gy SBRT to primary tumor, nephrectomy 4 weeks later. This specimen was blood, taken from a patient whose treatment included radiotherapy and nephrectomy. Source of these receptors: a woman aged 65 to 85 with renal cell carcinoma.

V and J are TRBV4-2 and TRBJ2-6; no clear D. The length of the CDR3 is 14 residues. Trimming left V 8 bases short and J 0 bases short, with 8 bases between. Germline V gene data show CDR1 as LGHNA and CDR2 as YNFKEQ. The CDR3 protein is CASLDRSGANVLTF. CDR3 DNA sequence: TGTGCCAGCCTTGACCGCTCTGGGGCCAACGTCCTGACTTTC.

The chain employs TRBV10-3 and TRBJ1-1; 8 nucleotides line up with TRBD1. The germline V gene has CDR1 ENHRY and CDR2 SYGVKD. CDR3 length equals 12 residues. The ends lost 8 bases at V and 6 bases at J; junction bases unmatched: 5. The DNA of the CDR3 is TGTGCCATCGGACAGGGTTTGGCTGAAGCTTTCTTT. Its translation is CAIGQGLAEAFF.

The chain joins TRBV29-1 to TRBJ1-4; TRBD1 matches 7 bases. The V segment lost 4 bases and the J segment 8 bases; nucleotides outside the gene matches: 4. The CDR3 runs 12 residues. Germline V lookup: CDR1 SQVTM, CDR2 ANQGSEA. CDR3 nucleotides: TGCAGCGTTGGGACAGGTGGAGAAAAACTGTTTTTT. It encodes CSVGTGGEKLFF.